The 30 T cell receptor beta chains given below trace back to one sample, sequenced in a study of blood T cells in healthy people across ages. Primers used in a second PCR of about 7 to 11 cycles were a sample-barcoded 5' primer and a J-beta primer mix. TCRdb used MiXCR to reprocess the 5' RACE reads, holding one entry per CDR3 protein. The table records approximately 960,000 distinct CDR3 sequences, roughly 28% of them present only once. These data are also associated with another study on T cells of mothers and their children.

The sequenced sample consisted of blood. These receptors originate from a woman in her 40s in good health.

This clonotype has at least ten counts. The gene calls are TRBV20-1 and TRBJ2-5; D gene unclear. V lost 1 base and J lost 5, with 5 bases in between. This CDR3 has 11 amino acids. Looked up from germline, CDR1 is DFQATT and CDR2 is SNEGSKA (reference sequence). CDR3 bases: TGCAGTGCTAGAGGCCACGAGACCCAGTACTTC. Protein: CSARGHETQYF.

Notes on this clonotype: This may be a read error: a much more frequent sequence differs by one nucleotide. The chain carries TRBV11-2 and TRBJ2-6; maybe TRBD1 (5 bases). The CDR3 has 19 amino acids. Germline assignment: CDR1 SGHAT and CDR2 FQNNGV. The CDR3 region has the DNA TGTGCCAGCAGCACAAGACGGGTGGATACAAGCTCTGGGGCCAACGTCCTGTCTTTC. Translation: CASSTRRVDTSSGANVLSF.

The table lists this clonotype with many counts. The chain employs TRBV5-1 and TRBJ2-5, with 10 bases aligning to TRBD1. The assigned J gene may be wrong: the sequence end matches TRBJ2-7 better. This CDR3 is built from 15 residues. Per the germline V gene, CDR1 is SGHRS and CDR2 is YFSETQ. The CDR3 reads CASSLRDRGTNEQYF. The CDR3 coding sequence is TGCGCCAGCAGCTTAAGGGACAGGGGTACCAACGAGCAGTACTTC.

The V call is TRBV6-5, the J call TRBJ1-2; 7 positions match TRBD1. The CDR3 is made up of 14 amino acids. V was clipped by 7 bases and J by 8 bases; unmatched bases: 13. Germline V gene sequence: CDR1 MNHEY, CDR2 SVGAGI. CDR3 loop: CASTLQGGPGGYTF. The CDR3, as DNA: TGTGCCAGCACCCTCCAAGGGGGCCCCGGGGGCTACACCTTC.

The V call is TRBV20-1, the J call TRBJ2-7; D is perhaps TRBD2 (6 bases). The CDR3 is 12 residues long. Trimming removed 0 bases from V and 10 bases from J, with 13 bases in between. Germline CDR1 reads DFQATT; CDR2 reads SNEGSKA (reference sequence). The CDR3 is CSAREISGHQYF. DNA for the CDR3: TGCAGTGCTAGAGAGATTAGCGGCCACCAGTACTTC.

This chain links TRBV5-1 with TRBJ2-3; a possible D gene is TRBD1 (6 bases). The V end was cut by 4 bases, the J end by 1 base, with 10 bases between. Per germline, CDR1 SGHRS and CDR2 YFSETQ. The CDR3 is 14 residues long. The CDR3 bases are TGCGCCAGCAGCATACGACAGGGCACAGATACGCAGTATTTT. This translates into CASSIRQGTDTQYF.

The chain uses TRBV2 and TRBJ2-1; perhaps TRBD2 as D (6 bases). CDR1 SNHLY and CDR2 FYNNEI come from the germline V gene. The CDR3 runs 15 residues. Trimming took off 6 bases at V and 6 bases at J, with 18 bases between the two ends. CDR3 loop: CASSFSRDSTNEQFF. CDR3 DNA sequence: TGTGCCAGCAGCTTCAGCCGGGACTCGACCAATGAGCAGTTCTTC.

J is TRBJ1-1 and V is TRBV21-1; the table gives TRBD1 as D, unverified against the DNA. TRBV21-1 corresponds to a pseudogene. CDR3 length equals 15 residues. CDR3 loop: CASTGTRQGRTEAFF. The CDR3 DNA sequence: TGTGCCAGCACCGGCACACGACAGGGCCGGACTGAAGCTTTCTTT.

Many counts were recorded for this clonotype. The gene calls are TRBV12-1 and TRBJ2-3; TRBD2 reflects the table's D call only, with no check against the DNA. TRBV12-1 is reported as a pseudogene. CDR3 length: 17 residues. Written as DNA, the CDR3 is TGTGCCAGCAGCTTTGCTTTCACTAGCGGGGAACGAGATACGCAGTATTTT. It encodes CASSFAFTSGERDTQYF.

This clonotype was picked up many times. V and J are TRBV28 and TRBJ2-1; TRBD1 matches 11 bases. Trimming cost V 6 bases and J 2 bases; bases outside gene matches: 6. The CDR3 has 16 amino acids. CDR1 is MDHEN and CDR2 is SYDVKM in the germline V gene. The CDR3 reads CASSAWTGGPYNEQFF. The CDR3 nucleotides are TGTGCCAGCAGCGCTTGGACAGGGGGCCCCTACAATGAGCAGTTCTTC.

The CDR3: CTSLQQGDEQFF. Written as DNA, the CDR3 is TGTACCAGCCTTCAACAGGGGGATGAGCAGTTCTTC. The rearrangement joins TRBV7-2 to TRBJ2-1; TRBD1 aligns across 8 bases. The germline V gene has CDR1 SGHTA and CDR2 FQGNSA. The trim removed 8 bases at V and 8 bases at J, leaving 5 bases unmatched. The CDR3 runs 12 residues.

J is TRBJ2-3 and V is TRBV7-2, with 7 bases matching TRBD2. Germline V gene lookup returns CDR1 SGHTA and CDR2 FQGNSA. The CDR3 is 16 residues long. J gave up 4 bases and V 1 base, and 8 bases lay outside the gene matches. The CDR3 sequence: CASSLGRAGRADTQYF. For the CDR3, the DNA is TGTGCCAGCAGCTTAGGCCGAGCGGGGCGCGCAGATACGCAGTATTTT. Supplemented by reference TRBV7-2 and TRBJ2-3, the full variable domain reads GAGVSQSPSNKVTEKGKDVELRCDPISGHTALYWYRQSLGQGLEFLIYFQGNSAPDKSGLPSDRFSAERTGGSVSTLTIQRTQQEDSAVYLCASSLGRAGRADTQYFGPGTRLTVL.

This clonotype was detected a few times. This rearrangement joins TRBV29-1 to TRBJ1-1; D is uncertain. Trimming took off 5 bases at V and 1 base at J, with 5 bases between the two ends. Germline V lookup: CDR1 SQVTM, CDR2 ANQGSEA. The CDR3 has 11 amino acids. Here the CDR3 reads CSVRRNTEAFF. The CDR3 DNA sequence: TGCAGCGTTCGTAGGAACACTGAAGCTTTCTTT.

The J gene is TRBJ2-4, the V gene TRBV14; 8 bases align to TRBD2. With V trimmed by 0 bases and J by 10 bases, 8 bases remained unmatched. The germline CDR1 and CDR2 sequences are SGHDN and FVKESK. The CDR3 has 15 amino acids. The CDR3 is CASSQELAGMGIQYF. CDR3 nucleotides: TGTGCCAGCAGCCAAGAGCTAGCGGGTATGGGGATTCAGTACTTC. Supplemented by reference TRBV14 and TRBJ2-4, the full variable domain reads EAGVTQFPSHSVIEKGQTVTLRCDPISGHDNLYWYRRVMGKEIKFLLHFVKESKQDESGMPNNRFLAERTGGTYSTLKVQPAELEDSGVYFCASSQELAGMGIQYFGAGTRLSVL.

About this clonotype: A read error may be the cause here, since a much bigger clone is one base away. The V call is TRBV15, the J call TRBJ2-5; TRBD1 or TRBD2 may be the D gene (6 bases each). The germline V gene has CDR1 LNHNV and CDR2 YYDKDF (reference sequence). The CDR3 extends over 15 amino acids. CDR3 DNA sequence: TGTGTCACCAGCAGAGATAGGGGGGCCCAAGAGACCCAGTACTTC. Amino acids: CVTSRDRGAQETQYF.

The rearrangement links TRBV12-3 or TRBV12-4 to TRBJ1-2, with D unresolved. This CDR3 region has 13 residues. V dropped 6 bases and J dropped 4 bases, with 12 bases sitting between them. This chain's CDR3 is CASSESGPYGYTF. The CDR3, as DNA: TGTGCCAGCAGCGAATCCGGCCCCTATGGCTACACCTTC.

As concerns this clonotype: The junction departs from the called germline gene at one end, perhaps through a read error. The chain has TRBV28 and TRBJ1-2; 7 bases are a match to TRBD1. The CDR3 sequence is 15 residues long. The V gene's germline CDR1 is MDHEN and CDR2 SYDVKM. CDR3 sequence: CAGRPDRAYNYGYTF. Written as DNA, the CDR3 is TGTGCCGGCAGGCCCGACAGGGCTTACAACTATGGCTACACCTTC.

This clonotype came up a few times. The chain joins TRBV30 to TRBJ2-5, with 11 bases identical to TRBD2. From germline, CDR1 is GTSNPN and CDR2 SVGIG (reference sequence). J gave up 4 bases and V 1 base, and 2 bases lay outside the gene matches. The CDR3 sequence is 14 residues long. CDR3: CAWSDSGGGETQYF. CDR3 sequence (DNA): TGTGCCTGGAGTGATAGCGGGGGGGGAGAGACCCAGTACTTC.

This clonotype appeared a few times. This chain uses TRBV12-3 or TRBV12-4 with TRBJ1-4; D ambiguous. V was cut by 2 bases and J by 8 bases, with 9 bases left in between. The CDR3 totals 13 residues. CDR3 amino acids: CASSLKALEKLFF. The CDR3 coding sequence is TGTGCCAGCAGTTTAAAGGCGCTGGAAAAACTGTTTTTT.

On this clonotype: An end of the junction does not agree with germline; a read error may underlie this. CDR3 DNA: TGTGCCTTCAGAGAGCGGGGGGGAGGCGCAGATACGCAGTATTTT. Its protein product is CAFRERGGGADTQYF. The chain combines TRBV10-3 with TRBJ2-3, with 10 bases identical to TRBD2. The length of the CDR3 is 15 residues. The V gene's germline CDR1 is ENHRY and CDR2 SYGVKD.

With regard to this clonotype: This may arise from a read error, as a much more abundant clone is one base away. The J gene is TRBJ2-3, the V gene TRBV7-9, with D perhaps matching TRBD2 (6 bases). Germline values: CDR1 SEHNR, CDR2 FQNEAQ (reference sequence). V gave up 1 base and J gave up 3 bases, with 14 bases separating them. This CDR3 is built from 16 residues. The CDR3 bases are TGTGCCAGCAGCTTAGGACTAGTGGGGAGAACAGATACGCAGTATTTT. It specifies CASSLGLVGRTDTQYF. Using reference TRBV7-9 and TRBJ2-3 for the parts outside the CDR3, the full variable domain is DTGVSQNPRHKITKRGQNVTFRCDPISEHNRLYWYRQTLGQGPEFLTYFQNEAQLEKSRLLSDRFSAERPKGSFSTLEIQRTEQGDSAMYLCASSLGLVGRTDTQYFGPGTRLTVL.

This clonotype was counted only a few times. The chain carries TRBV7-9 and TRBJ2-1, with D uncertain. V was trimmed by 5 bases and J by 9 bases, leaving 11 bases between them. This CDR3 contains 12 residues. The germline CDR1 and CDR2 sequences are SEHNR and FQNEAQ (reference sequence). This chain's CDR3 is CASSPESREQFF. The CDR3 DNA follows: TGTGCCAGCAGCCCGGAGTCTCGTGAGCAGTTCTTC.

The J gene is TRBJ2-7, the V gene TRBV4-3; 11 nucleotides line up with TRBD1. CDR1 is LGHNA and CDR2 is YSLEER in the germline V gene. CDR3 length: 15 amino acids. Trimming at V came to 3 bases and at J to 4 bases, leaving 5 bases not matched to a gene. The CDR3 coding sequence is TGCGCCAGCAGCCAGGGGGACAGGGGGGCTTACGAGCAGTACTTC. It codes for CASSQGDRGAYEQYF.

This clonotype appeared a few times. This sequence may be a read error, since a much larger clone differs from it by one base. The rearrangement joins TRBV29-1 to TRBJ1-1; TRBD1 matches at 10 bases. Germline CDR1 and CDR2: SQVTM and ANQGSEA. This CDR3 has 13 residues. The J segment lost 9 bases and the V segment lost 4 bases, leaving 8 bases of the junction unmatched. Here the CDR3 reads CSVGDGTGVKAFF. The DNA for the CDR3 is TGCAGCGTTGGAGACGGGACAGGGGTAAAAGCTTTCTTT.

At least ten counts were recorded for this clonotype. The CDR3 sequence is CASSQDLTGEFGISYEQYF. The CDR3 nucleotides read TGTGCCAGCAGCCAAGATCTGACAGGGGAGTTTGGGATCTCCTACGAGCAGTACTTC. This chain connects TRBV4-2 to TRBJ2-7, with 8 bases identical to TRBD1. The CDR3 runs to 19 residues. With V trimmed by 0 bases and J by 0 bases, 13 bases remained unmatched. Germline assignment: CDR1 LGHNA and CDR2 YNFKEQ.

The V gene is TRBV27, the J gene TRBJ1-3, with D possibly TRBD1 on 5 matching bases. V gave up 0 bases and J gave up 4 bases, with 10 bases separating them. This CDR3 is built from 15 residues. Per germline, CDR1 MNHEY and CDR2 SMNVEV (reference sequence). DNA of the CDR3: TGTGCCAGCAGTTTATCCCCGCACAGGGGAAACACCATATATTTT. Protein sequence: CASSLSPHRGNTIYF.

In this sample, this clonotype turned up a few times. V usage is TRBV5-8 and J usage is TRBJ1-5, with a weak D call TRBD1 (6 bases). Germline CDR1 reads SGHTS; CDR2 reads YDEGEE. V lost 0 bases, J lost 3 bases, and 7 bases lay in between. This CDR3 has 14 amino acids. In DNA form, the CDR3 reads TGTGCCAGCAGCTTGGGGGACAACAATCAGCCCCAGCATTTT. Amino acid sequence: CASSLGDNNQPQHF.

This clonotype was picked up a small number of times. The gene calls are TRBV20-1 and TRBJ1-1; 7 bases are a match to TRBD1. This CDR3 is 13 amino acids long. The trim removed 6 bases at V and 6 bases at J, leaving 10 bases unmatched. Germline values: CDR1 DFQATT, CDR2 SNEGSKA (reference sequence). The CDR3 region is CSAQGQGVAEAFF. DNA for the CDR3: TGCAGTGCACAGGGGCAGGGGGTCGCTGAAGCTTTCTTT.

This clonotype was observed at least ten times. The chain couples TRBV28 to TRBJ2-7, with D unclear. The CDR3 covers 13 residues. Germline V CDR1 and CDR2: MDHEN, SYDVKM. V was clipped by 3 bases and J by 1 base, with 7 bases between them. In DNA, the CDR3 is TGTGCCAGCAGTTTCGCGGATTCCTACGAGCAGTACTTC. Amino acids: CASSFADSYEQYF.

V and J are TRBV9 and TRBJ1-2; no reliable D call. Germline V gives CDR1 SGDLS, CDR2 YYNGEE. Trimming took 0 bases from V and 3 from J, leaving 6 bases between them. The CDR3 extends over 13 amino acids. In nucleotides, the CDR3 is TGTGCCAGCAGCGTAGTCGGGGACTATGGCTACACCTTC. Translation: CASSVVGDYGYTF.